This entry is about one T cell receptor beta chain. No antigen is known for it. This sample's time point: week 23, last vaccination. The investigators gave 300 ug of mutant IDH1 20-mer peptide in each vaccine dose, together with topical imiquimod. This CDR3 has 15 residues. V shed 6 bases, J shed 0 bases, and the junction held 5 bases outside the gene matches. CDR1 is ENHRY, CDR2 SYGVKD, per germline. These data are taken from a study of a mutant IDH1 vaccine in newly diagnosed glioma. Overall study context: Across weeks 1, 3, 5, 7, 11, 15, 19 and 23, patients received a vaccination each time, eight in all. Vaccines were begun 4-6 weeks after radiotherapy alone, or with temozolomide cycles.

The protocol was immunoSEQ multiplex PCR, while the TCRdb copy is restricted to in-frame clones and leaves out a portion. The sample holds over 40,000 clones, about 79% seen once. This sample comprised PBMCs, obtained from a glioma patient whose treatment included an IDH1 peptide vaccine. The TCR originated in a woman aged 35 to 49 with glioma. Some clones in this sample may be carry-over from other donors' samples. The rearrangement links TRBV10-3 to TRBJ2-3; 8 nucleotides line up with TRBD1. The CDR3 region has the DNA TGTGCCATCAGCGGACAGGGCCCTAGCACAGATACGCAGTATTTT. Translating gives CAISGQGPSTDTQYF.